This is a list of T cell receptor beta chains from one sample in a study of response to subunit inactivated influenza vaccine. TCRdb called the RT-PCR reads again in MiXCR, with one record for every CDR3 protein. This sample yields around 530,000 distinct CDR3 sequences, of which more than 15% are seen a single time; 2.5% to 3.5% belongs to the top ten. This specimen consisted of CD4+ T cells sorted from PBMCs, obtained less than 30 months after vaccination. Receptors originate from a man between 45 and 75 years old who received an inactivated influenza vaccine. Each CDR3 is given with its conserved first and last residue. Each record gives: J gene, clone size, D gene, V gene, CDR3 protein, CDR3 DNA. A D gene is named only where the DNA matches it firmly. Only part of the rows carry a size: once, few, many, or a class if the clone is expanded.

TRBJ2-1,many,.,TRBV5-1,CASAAGFSYNEQFF,TGCGCCAGCGCCGCAGGGTTCTCCTACAATGAGCAGTTCTTC
TRBJ1-6,few,.,TRBV5-6,CASSRGGGVRSPLHF,TGTGCCAGCAGCCGCGGGGGAGGGGTGAGGTCACCCCTCCACTTT
TRBJ2-7,few,.,TRBV7-9,CASTTTARYYEQYF,TGTGCCAGCACTACTACGGCACGGTACTACGAGCAGTACTTC
TRBJ2-1,few,TRBD2,TRBV29-1,CSVTGTSGGRGEQFF,TGCAGCGTGACCGGGACTAGCGGGGGGAGAGGGGAGCAGTTCTTC
TRBJ1-2,few,.,TRBV10-3,CAISETTVNEGYTF,TGTGCCATCAGTGAAACGACAGTCAATGAGGGCTACACCTTC
TRBJ1-2,many,.,TRBV5-1,CASSLDGGIGNYGYTF,TGCGCCAGCAGCTTGGACGGGGGAATTGGTAACTATGGCTACACCTTC
TRBJ1-6,few,.,TRBV4-1,CASSHEPRGRHSPLHF,TGCGCCAGCAGCCATGAGCCGCGGGGAAGGCATTCACCCCTCCACTTT
TRBJ1-1,few,.,TRBV20-1,CSARKRRENTEAFF,TGCAGTGCTAGGAAGAGGCGGGAGAACACTGAAGCTTTCTTT
TRBJ2-7,few,TRBD2,TRBV25-1,CASSEYGGDVSYEQYF,TGTGCCAGCAGTGAATATGGGGGGGACGTCTCCTACGAGCAGTACTTC
TRBJ2-1,.,TRBD1,TRBV6-2/TRBV6-3,CASRHRDRGQNEQFF,TGTGCCAGCAGACACCGGGACAGGGGGCAAAATGAGCAGTTCTTC
TRBJ2-2,.,.,TRBV5-1,CASSSTESGELFF,TGCGCCAGCAGCTCGACAGAGTCCGGGGAGCTGTTTTTT
TRBJ2-1,.,.,TRBV20-1,CSAKNGPVNEQFF,TGCAGTGCTAAAAATGGACCCGTCAATGAGCAGTTCTTC
TRBJ2-4,.,.,TRBV6-2/TRBV6-3,CASSSPLNSGTYF,TGTGCCAGCAGTTCACCGTTGAACTCAGGGACGTACTTC
TRBJ1-6,.,TRBD1,TRBV18,CASSPRDRIYNSPLHF,TGTGCCAGCTCACCCAGGGACAGAATATATAATTCACCCCTCCACTTT
TRBJ2-3,many,.,TRBV5-1,CASSWVDIRDTQYF,TGCGCCAGCAGCTGGGTGGATATACGAGATACGCAGTATTTT
TRBJ2-5,few,TRBD2,TRBV11-2,CASSFGLLAGALQETQYF,TGTGCCAGCAGCTTCGGTCTACTAGCGGGGGCCTTGCAAGAGACCCAGTACTTC
TRBJ1-5,once,.,TRBV5-4,CASSLDGVQPQHF,TGTGCCAGCAGCTTAGATGGGGTCCAGCCCCAGCATTTT
TRBJ2-1,few,TRBD2,TRBV23-1,CASSLPLTGLAGGRFYNEQFF,TGCGCCAGCAGTCTCCCCCTGACAGGACTAGCGGGAGGGAGATTCTACAATGAGCAGTTCTTC
TRBJ1-2,few,TRBD1,TRBV12-3/TRBV12-4,CASTHPIQGVKGYTF,TGTGCCAGCACCCATCCCATACAGGGGGTTAAGGGCTACACCTTC
TRBJ1-4,many,TRBD1,TRBV5-1,CASSVAGGPNEKLFF,TGCGCCAGCAGCGTCGCAGGGGGCCCGAATGAAAAACTGTTTTTT
TRBJ1-1,many,.,TRBV7-9,CASSLVWSLTLNTEAFF,TGTGCCAGCAGCTTAGTCTGGTCCCTTACACTGAACACTGAAGCTTTCTTT
TRBJ2-5,.,.,TRBV20-1,CSARDMRQGSLETQYF,TGCAGTGCTAGAGATATGCGTCAGGGAAGCCTGGAGACCCAGTACTTC
TRBJ1-4,many,.,TRBV5-1,CASSHGTSTNEKLFF,TGCGCCAGCAGCCATGGGACCTCAACTAATGAAAAACTGTTTTTT
TRBJ2-6,.,.,TRBV20-1,CSARDLGEANVLTF,TGCAGTGCTAGAGATCTCGGGGAAGCCAACGTCCTGACTTTC
TRBJ1-2,.,TRBD1,TRBV7-9,CASSQGGRSYGYTF,TGTGCCAGCAGCCAGGGGGGCAGATCCTATGGCTACACCTTC
TRBJ2-4,.,.,TRBV7-2,CASSLILANIQYF,TGTGCCAGCAGCTTAATTCTCGCCAACATTCAGTACTTC
TRBJ1-5,.,.,TRBV20-1,CSALSGLNGAPQHF,TGCAGTGCCCTCTCGGGGTTAAACGGAGCTCCCCAGCATTTT
TRBJ2-1,few,.,TRBV5-5,CASTPQSNEQFF,TGTGCCAGCACCCCGCAGAGCAATGAGCAGTTCTTC
TRBJ2-1,.,.,TRBV7-2,CASSTYGPYNEQFF,TGTGCCAGCAGCACCTACGGGCCCTACAATGAGCAGTTCTTC
TRBJ2-5,.,.,TRBV15,CATSRDYARKYQETQYF,TGTGCCACCAGCAGAGATTATGCCAGGAAGTACCAAGAGACCCAGTACTTC
TRBJ2-7,.,TRBD2,TRBV14,CASSQVAGGLHEQYF,TGTGCCAGCAGCCAAGTAGCGGGAGGCCTACACGAGCAGTACTTC
TRBJ1-1,few,.,TRBV13,CASRQTSGQGWTEAFF,TGTGCCAGCAGACAAACATCGGGGCAGGGTTGGACTGAAGCTTTCTTT
TRBJ2-3,.,.,TRBV29-1,CSVSEHTDTQYF,TGCAGCGTTTCAGAGCACACAGATACGCAGTATTTT
TRBJ2-2,.,.,TRBV7-8,CASSLLGAATGELFF,TGTGCCAGCAGCTTACTTGGAGCTGCCACCGGGGAGCTGTTTTTT
TRBJ2-5,.,.,TRBV4-1,CASSQISGETQYF,TGCGCCAGCAGCCAAATATCCGGAGAGACCCAGTACTTC
TRBJ2-5,.,TRBD2,TRBV20-1,CSARAGTSGRETQYF,TGCAGTGCTAGAGCCGGGACTAGCGGAAGAGAGACCCAGTACTTC
TRBJ1-3,few,TRBD1,TRBV3-1,CASSQVPGQEGNTIYF,TGTGCCAGCAGCCAAGTCCCGGGACAGGAGGGAAACACCATATATTTT
TRBJ2-5,few,TRBD1,TRBV28,CASSKTGGQETQYF,TGTGCCAGCAGTAAGACAGGGGGCCAGGAGACCCAGTACTTC
TRBJ2-2,many,.,TRBV12-3/TRBV12-4,CASSERHGTGELFF,TGTGCCAGCAGTGAACGACACGGGACCGGGGAGCTGTTTTTT
TRBJ2-5,.,.,TRBV15,CATSRERQLQETQYF,TGTGCCACCAGCAGAGAACGCCAGCTCCAAGAGACCCAGTACTTC
TRBJ2-1,few,.,TRBV29-1,CSVGTTSGEQFF,TGCAGCGTCGGTACTACCTCCGGGGAGCAGTTCTTC
TRBJ1-1,.,TRBD1,TRBV12-3/TRBV12-4,CASSPGQGSGGTEAFF,TGTGCCAGCAGTCCAGGACAGGGGAGTGGGGGCACTGAAGCTTTCTTT
TRBJ1-1,few,TRBD1,TRBV12-3/TRBV12-4,CASSSRQGAGAFF,TGTGCCAGCAGTTCACGACAGGGGGCGGGAGCTTTCTTT
TRBJ2-5,.,TRBD2,TRBV6-2/TRBV6-3,CASSYLLAGIQETQYF,TGTGCCAGCAGTTATCTTCTAGCGGGCATCCAAGAGACCCAGTACTTC
TRBJ2-3,few,.,TRBV11-2,CASSLDLATDTQYF,TGTGCCAGCAGCTTAGATTTGGCCACAGATACGCAGTATTTT